Here is one T cell receptor beta chain with its context. Its target is unknown. The source of the sample is a study of CD8 T cells in ankylosing spondylitis. Overall study findings and caveats: Significantly higher representation of disease-linked clones was reported for matched ankylosing spondylitis synovial fluid. What appeared characteristic of ankylosing spondylitis blood was a TCR beta motif of fewer than ten highly homologous variants.

MiXCR, run by TCRdb on the 5' RACE reads, gives a single entry per CDR3 protein. The table has about 540,000 distinct CDR3 sequences, 9.5% to 15% seen once. The V and J ends lost 4 bases and 0 bases, in that order; junction bases with no gene match: 10. Germline V lookup: CDR1 LGHDT, CDR2 YNNKEL (reference sequence). The CDR3 totals 18 residues. Sequenced input: blood, either unsorted or a sorted T cell fraction (not recorded which). The source of this sequence is a male donor with ankylosing spondylitis. J is TRBJ2-5 and V is TRBV3-1, with 11 bases that match TRBD2. The CDR3 protein is CASSPFLLTSGDQETQYF. The CDR3 DNA sequence: TGTGCCAGCAGCCCTTTTTTGCTGACTAGCGGGGACCAAGAGACCCAGTACTTC.